The present TCR beta chain was sequenced within a study of blood T cell repertoires in COVID-19. Study summary: The samples span acute and convalescent COVID-19 from the United States, Italy and Spain. In each case, the material was cDNA or gDNA derived from T cells, B-cell-depleted T cells, or PBMCs.

The CDR3 has 14 amino acids. The germline CDR1 and CDR2 sequences are MNHEY and SVGAGI. Trimming removed 7 bases from V and 4 bases from J; junction bases left unmatched: 8. This clone was observed a few times. Clones were read by immunoSEQ multiplex PCR, and TCRdb kept only the in-frame ones, dropping some. The sample carries about 120,000 clones, approximately 83% recorded once. The chain carries TRBV6-5 and TRBJ2-7, with 9 bases matching TRBD2. This receptor was obtained from a man aged 80 or over with acute or convalescent COVID-19. The sample taken for sequencing was peripheral blood. The CDR3 nucleotides are TGTGCCAGCAAGTCGGTAGCGGGGGTTTACGAGCAGTACTTC. Residues: CASKSVAGVYEQYF.